This T cell receptor beta chain was obtained from a study of blood T cell repertoires in COVID-19. Study background: Material from acute and convalescent COVID-19 was sourced from the United States, Italy and Spain.

The cohort comprised adults aged about 18 to 89 years residing in around 25 US areas. Self-reported history from a screening survey and questionnaire set each donor's cohort. The data were produced by immunoSEQ multiplex PCR, yet TCRdb's version contains in-frame clones alone and is incomplete. Among 400,000 to 550,000 clones listed, about 85% were seen once. The specimen sequenced was PBMCs or T cells enriched from blood (not recorded which). The TCR sequence derives from a woman aged 18-29 years with acute COVID-19.

The CDR3 nucleotides read TGTGCCAGCAGTCGACAGGGGTCTAACTATGGCTACACCTTC. Translated, it gives CASSRQGSNYGYTF. V and J are TRBV27 and TRBJ1-2; TRBD1 aligns across 8 bases. This CDR3 spans 14 amino acids. From germline, CDR1 is MNHEY and CDR2 SMNVEV (reference sequence). J gave up 0 bases and V 5 bases, and 2 bases lay outside the gene matches.